This T cell receptor (beta chain) was recovered during a study of CD8 T cells in Susac syndrome. It was with random hexamers that roughly 0.45 to 1 ug RNA was reverse transcribed. TCRdb independently ran MiXCR on the immunoSEQ multiplex PCR reads; one entry per CDR3 protein. In the table there are some 170,000 distinct CDR3 sequences, just under 95% of which are singletons. Sequencing targeted TCR beta in T cells from blood (CD8+ and CD4+). The clonotype comes from a human donor in good health. The specimen was CD4+ T cells from PBMCs.

In nucleotides, the CDR3 is TGTGCCAGCAGCTTAGCGGCGACAGTCTCTGGAAACACCATATATTTT. Its translation: CASSLAATVSGNTIYF. This chain connects TRBV7-6 to TRBJ1-3; tentatively, D is TRBD1 (5 bases). The CDR3 sequence is 16 residues long. The V gene's germline CDR1 is SGHVS and CDR2 FNYEAQ. Deletions cut 0 bases from V and 0 bases from J, with 9 bases between.